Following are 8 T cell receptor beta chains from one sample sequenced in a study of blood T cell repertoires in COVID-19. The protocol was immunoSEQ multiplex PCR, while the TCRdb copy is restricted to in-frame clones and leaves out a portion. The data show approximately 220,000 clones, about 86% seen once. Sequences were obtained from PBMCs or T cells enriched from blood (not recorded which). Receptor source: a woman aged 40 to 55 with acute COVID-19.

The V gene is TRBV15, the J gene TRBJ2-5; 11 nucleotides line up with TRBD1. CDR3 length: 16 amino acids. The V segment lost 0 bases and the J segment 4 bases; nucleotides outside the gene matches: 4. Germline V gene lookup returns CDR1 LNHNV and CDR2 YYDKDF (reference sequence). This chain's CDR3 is CATSRDRGTGGETQYF. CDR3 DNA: TGTGCCACCAGCAGAGATCGGGGGACAGGGGGAGAGACCCAGTACTTC.

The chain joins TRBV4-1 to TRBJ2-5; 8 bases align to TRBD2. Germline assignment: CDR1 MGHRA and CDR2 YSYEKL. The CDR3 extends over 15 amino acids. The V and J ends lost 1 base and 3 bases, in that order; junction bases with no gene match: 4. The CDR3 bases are TGCGCCAGCAGCCAAGGGTCAGCGGGAGAAGAGACCCAGTACTTC. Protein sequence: CASSQGSAGEETQYF.

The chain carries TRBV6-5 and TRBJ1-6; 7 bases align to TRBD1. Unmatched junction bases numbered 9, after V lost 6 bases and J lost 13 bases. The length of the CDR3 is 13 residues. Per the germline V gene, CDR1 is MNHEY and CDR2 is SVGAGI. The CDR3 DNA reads TGTGCCAGCAGCCTTCTTAACAGGGGCCCCCTCCACTTT. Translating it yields CASSLLNRGPLHF.

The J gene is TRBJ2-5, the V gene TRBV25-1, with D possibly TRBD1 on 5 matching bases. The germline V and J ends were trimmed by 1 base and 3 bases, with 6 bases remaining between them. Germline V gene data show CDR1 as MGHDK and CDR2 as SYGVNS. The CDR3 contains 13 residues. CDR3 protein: CASSEWTKETQYF. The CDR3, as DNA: TGTGCCAGCAGTGAATGGACAAAAGAGACCCAGTACTTC.

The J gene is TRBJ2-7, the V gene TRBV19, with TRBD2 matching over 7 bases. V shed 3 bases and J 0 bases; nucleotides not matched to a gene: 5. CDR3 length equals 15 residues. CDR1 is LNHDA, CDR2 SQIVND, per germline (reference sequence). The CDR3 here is CASSIRLASSYEQYF. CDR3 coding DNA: TGTGCCAGTAGTATTCGACTAGCCAGCTCCTACGAGCAGTACTTC.

CDR3 amino acids: CATSDLRGSEQFF. As DNA, the CDR3 is TGTGCCACCAGTGACCTGCGTGGGAGTGAGCAGTTCTTC. The chain is built from TRBV24-1 and TRBJ2-1, with D possibly TRBD2 on 5 matching bases. Germline CDR1 KGHDR, CDR2 SFDVKD. The CDR3 loop spans 13 amino acids. Trimming pared 4 bases from V and 9 bases from J, leaving 12 bases between.

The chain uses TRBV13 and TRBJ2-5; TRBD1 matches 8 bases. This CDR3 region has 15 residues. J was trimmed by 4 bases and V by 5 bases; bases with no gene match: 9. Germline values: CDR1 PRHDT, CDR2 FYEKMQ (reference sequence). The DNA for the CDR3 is TGTGCCAGCAGCCAGTGGGCCAGGGGGCGAGAGACCCAGTACTTC. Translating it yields CASSQWARGRETQYF.

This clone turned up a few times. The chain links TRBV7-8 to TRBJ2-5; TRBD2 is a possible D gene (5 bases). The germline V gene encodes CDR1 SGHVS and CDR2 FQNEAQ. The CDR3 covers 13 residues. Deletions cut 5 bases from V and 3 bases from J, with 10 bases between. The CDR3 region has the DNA TGTGCCAGCAGCCGCGCTAGCAAAGAGACCCAGTACTTC. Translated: CASSRASKETQYF.